This is a list of T cell receptor beta chains from one sample in a study of shared clonotypes between healthy human individuals. TCRdb's table, derived via immunoSEQ multiplex PCR, lists solely in-frame clones and lacks some. The sample has approximately 1,500,000 clones; roughly 95% are singletons. Input material: naive CD4+ T cells sorted from blood. These receptor sequences come from a young man in good health. Each CDR3 is given with its conserved first and last residue. Fields, in order: clone size, V gene, J gene, CDR3 length, D gene, CDR3 DNA, CDR3 protein. The D gene is left open where the match is weak. Not all rows give a size; the values are once, few, many and, for expanded clones, a class.

.	TRBV6-1	TRBJ2-1	14	TRBD2	TGTGCCAGCAGCGGGACTAGCGGGAACAATGAGCAGTTCTTC	CASSGTSGNNEQFF
.	TRBV7-2	TRBJ2-2	15	.	TGTGCCAGCACCGAATCGGGGGTTCCTGCCGGGGAGCTGTTTTTT	CASTESGVPAGELFF
.	TRBV2	TRBJ2-7	20	TRBD2	TGTGCCAGCAGTGAAAGCGTCTTTTCTGGGACTAGGAGAGTAGAGTACGAGCAGTACTTC	CASSESVFSGTRRVEYEQYF
.	TRBV7-5	TRBJ2-1	15	.	TGTGCCAGAAGCCCGCCTGGGCGGAGCTACAATGAGCAGTTCTTC	CARSPPGRSYNEQFF
.	TRBV15	TRBJ2-5	15	TRBD1	TGTGCCACCAGCAATCGACAGGGTACCGGGGAGACCCAGTACTTC	CATSNRQGTGETQYF
once	TRBV18	TRBJ2-1	14	TRBD1	TGTGCCAGCTCATTACAGGGGGTTGGGAATGAGCAGTTCTTC	CASSLQGVGNEQFF
.	TRBV27	TRBJ1-2	15	.	TGTGCCAGCAGTTTAATGGAGAAAGGGGGGGATGGCTACACCTTC	CASSLMEKGGDGYTF
.	TRBV28	TRBJ1-2	17	TRBD1	TGTGCCAGCAGCTTGGAGGGGACAGGAATTATATTGGGCGGCTACACCTTC	CASSLEGTGIILGGYTF
once	TRBV5-1	TRBJ1-2	13	.	TGCGCCAGCAGCTTTACGCCAAACTATGGCTACACCTTC	CASSFTPNYGYTF
.	TRBV5-6	TRBJ1-1	14	TRBD1	TGTGCCAGCAGCCCCGACAGGGGCGGGGGGGAAGCTTTCTTT	CASSPDRGGGEAFF
.	TRBV6-5	TRBJ1-1	14	.	TGTGCCAGCAAGAACAGGCATATGAACACTGAAGCTTTCTTT	CASKNRHMNTEAFF
.	TRBV28	TRBJ2-7	11	.	TGTGCCAGCAGTGACCCCTACGAGCAGTACTTC	CASSDPYEQYF
.	TRBV27	TRBJ2-6	14	.	TGTGCCAGCAGTTTCCTTTTTGGGGCCAACGTCCTGACTTTC	CASSFLFGANVLTF
.	TRBV15	TRBJ1-5	13	.	TGTGCCACCAGCAGAGATTACGGTCAGCCCCAGCATTTT	CATSRDYGQPQHF
.	TRBV6-6	TRBJ2-2	14	.	TGTGCCAGCAGTAGATCGGCAGGGACCGGGGAGCTGTTTTTT	CASSRSAGTGELFF
.	TRBV5-1	TRBJ1-1	14	.	TGCGCCAGCAGCTCGGACAGCTACTGGACTGAAGCTTTCTTT	CASSSDSYWTEAFF
.	TRBV7-6	TRBJ2-5	16	TRBD2	TGTGCCAGCAGCCTTTTTACTAGCGGGATCCAAGAGACCCAGTACTTC	CASSLFTSGIQETQYF
.	TRBV5-5	TRBJ2-7	17	.	TGTGCCAGCAGCATCCGGGACTGGGTCAGAGGGACCTACGAGCAGTACTTC	CASSIRDWVRGTYEQYF
.	TRBV10-1	TRBJ2-1	16	TRBD1	TGCGCCAGCAGTGAATACCGACAGGGACCCTACAATGAGCAGTTCTTC	CASSEYRQGPYNEQFF
.	TRBV19	TRBJ1-5	15	.	TGTGCCAGTAGCATCAATGGGGGGGCCGGCCAGCCCCAGCATTTT	CASSINGGAGQPQHF